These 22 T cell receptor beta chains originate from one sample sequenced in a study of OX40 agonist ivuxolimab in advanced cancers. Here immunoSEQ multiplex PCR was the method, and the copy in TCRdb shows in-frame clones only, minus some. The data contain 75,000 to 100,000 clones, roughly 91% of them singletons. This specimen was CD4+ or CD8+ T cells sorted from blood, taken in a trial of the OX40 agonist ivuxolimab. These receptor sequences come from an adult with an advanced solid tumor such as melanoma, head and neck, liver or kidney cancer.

CDR3 amino acids: CASTASDRGRYEQYF. CDR3 DNA sequence: TGTGCCAGCACCGCTTCGGACAGGGGGCGGTACGAGCAGTACTTC. The rearrangement joins TRBV28 to TRBJ2-7, with 11 nucleotides matching TRBD1. Losses at the gene ends were 7 bases for V and 4 bases for J; bases not matched to a gene: 9. Germline V gene data show CDR1 as MDHEN and CDR2 as SYDVKM. This CDR3 is built from 15 residues.

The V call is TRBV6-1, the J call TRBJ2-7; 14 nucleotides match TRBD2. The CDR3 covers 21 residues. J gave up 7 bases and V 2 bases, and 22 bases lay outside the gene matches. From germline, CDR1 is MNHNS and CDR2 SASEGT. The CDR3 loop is CASSESGTSGGNQHRWWEQYF. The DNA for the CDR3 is TGTGCCAGCAGTGAATCCGGGACTAGCGGGGGCAACCAGCACCGATGGTGGGAGCAGTACTTC.

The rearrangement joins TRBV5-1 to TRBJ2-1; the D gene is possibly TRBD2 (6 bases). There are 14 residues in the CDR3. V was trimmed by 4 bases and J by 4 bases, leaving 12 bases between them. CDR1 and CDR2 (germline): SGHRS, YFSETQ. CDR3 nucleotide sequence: TGCGCCAGCAGCCCGACCGGGACTTACAATGAGCAGTTCTTC. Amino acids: CASSPTGTYNEQFF.

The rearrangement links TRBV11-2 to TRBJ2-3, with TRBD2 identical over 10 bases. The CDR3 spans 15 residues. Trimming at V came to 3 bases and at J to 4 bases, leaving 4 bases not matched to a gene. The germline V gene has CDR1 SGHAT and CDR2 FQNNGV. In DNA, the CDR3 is TGTGCCAGCAGCTTCGTACTAGCGGGGTCAGATACGCAGTATTTT. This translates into CASSFVLAGSDTQYF.

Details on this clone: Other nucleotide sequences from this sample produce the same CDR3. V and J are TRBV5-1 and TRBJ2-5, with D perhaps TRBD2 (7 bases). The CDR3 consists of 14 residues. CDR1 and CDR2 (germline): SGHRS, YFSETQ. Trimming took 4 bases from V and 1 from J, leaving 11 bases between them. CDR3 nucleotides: TGCGCCAGCAGCAGGGGGGAGGGCCAAGAGACCCAGTACTTC. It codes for CASSRGEGQETQYF. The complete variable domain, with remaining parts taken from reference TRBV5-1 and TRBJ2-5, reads KAGVTQTPRYLIKTRGQQVTLSCSPISGHRSVSWYQQTPGQGLQFLFEYFSETQRNKGNFPGRFSGRQFSNSRSEMNVSTLELGDSALYLCASSRGEGQETQYFGPGTRLLVL.

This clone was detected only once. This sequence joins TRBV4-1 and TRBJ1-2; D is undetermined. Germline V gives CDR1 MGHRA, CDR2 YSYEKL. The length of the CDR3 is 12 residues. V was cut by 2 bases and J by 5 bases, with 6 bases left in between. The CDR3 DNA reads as TGCGCCAGCAGCCAACAAGCGTATGGCTACACCTTC. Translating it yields CASSQQAYGYTF.

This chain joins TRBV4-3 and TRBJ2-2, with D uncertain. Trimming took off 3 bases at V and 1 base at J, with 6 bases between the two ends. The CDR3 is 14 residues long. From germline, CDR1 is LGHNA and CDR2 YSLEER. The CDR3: CASSHSGNTGELFF. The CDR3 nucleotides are TGCGCCAGCAGCCACTCAGGGAACACCGGGGAGCTGTTTTTT.

The CDR3 nucleotides read TGCGCCAGCAGCTTGGTGGGGGTTGCTGAAGCTTTCTTT. Translating it yields CASSLVGVAEAFF. V is TRBV5-1 and J is TRBJ1-1; TRBD1 might be the D (5 bases). Germline V gene sequence: CDR1 SGHRS, CDR2 YFSETQ. Trimming removed 0 bases from V and 6 bases from J, with 9 bases in between. This CDR3 comprises 13 residues.

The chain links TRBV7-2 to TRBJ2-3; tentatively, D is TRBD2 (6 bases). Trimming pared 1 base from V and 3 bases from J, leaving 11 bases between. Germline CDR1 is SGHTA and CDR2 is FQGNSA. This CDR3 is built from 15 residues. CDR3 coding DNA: TGTGCCAGCAGCTTAGTCGGCGGGGTGACAGATACGCAGTATTTT. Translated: CASSLVGGVTDTQYF.

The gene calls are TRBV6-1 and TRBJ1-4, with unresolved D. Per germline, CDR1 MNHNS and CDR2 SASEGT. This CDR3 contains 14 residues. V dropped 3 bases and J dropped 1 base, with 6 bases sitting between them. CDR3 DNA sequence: TGTGCCAGCAGTGACACGTTAACTAATGAAAAACTGTTTTTT. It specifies CASSDTLTNEKLFF.

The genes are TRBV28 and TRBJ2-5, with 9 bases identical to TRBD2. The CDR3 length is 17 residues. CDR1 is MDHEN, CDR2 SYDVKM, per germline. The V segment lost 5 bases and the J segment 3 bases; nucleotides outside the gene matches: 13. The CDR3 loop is CASSQPPAGGPEETQYF. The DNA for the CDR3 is TGTGCCAGCAGTCAACCCCCCGCGGGGGGGCCCGAAGAGACCCAGTACTTC.

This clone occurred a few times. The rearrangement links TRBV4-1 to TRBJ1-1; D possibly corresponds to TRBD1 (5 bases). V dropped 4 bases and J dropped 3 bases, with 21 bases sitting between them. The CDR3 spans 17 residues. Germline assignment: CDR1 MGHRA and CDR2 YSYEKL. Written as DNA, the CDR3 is TGCGCCAGCAGCCCGAACATTGCGGTAGGGGCGGACACTGAAGCTTTCTTT. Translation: CASSPNIAVGADTEAFF.

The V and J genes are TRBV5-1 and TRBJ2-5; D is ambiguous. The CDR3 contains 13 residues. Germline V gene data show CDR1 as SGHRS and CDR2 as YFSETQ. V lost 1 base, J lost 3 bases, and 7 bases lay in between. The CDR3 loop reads CASSLNLKETQYF. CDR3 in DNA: TGCGCCAGCAGCTTGAACTTAAAAGAGACCCAGTACTTC.

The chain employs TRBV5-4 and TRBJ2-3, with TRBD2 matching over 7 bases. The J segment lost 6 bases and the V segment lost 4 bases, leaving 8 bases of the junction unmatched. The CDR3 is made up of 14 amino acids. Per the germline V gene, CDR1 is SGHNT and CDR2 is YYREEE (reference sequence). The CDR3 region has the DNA TGTGCCAGCAGCGATCGGACTAGTCTGGATACGCAGTATTTT. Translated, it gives CASSDRTSLDTQYF.

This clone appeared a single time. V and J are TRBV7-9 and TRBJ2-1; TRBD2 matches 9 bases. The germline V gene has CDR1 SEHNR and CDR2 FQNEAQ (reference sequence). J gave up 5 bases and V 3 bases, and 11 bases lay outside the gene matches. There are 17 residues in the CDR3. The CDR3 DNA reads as TGTGCCAGCAGCTTTGGTATAGGCGGGAGGGCCGACAATGAGCAGTTCTTC. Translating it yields CASSFGIGGRADNEQFF.

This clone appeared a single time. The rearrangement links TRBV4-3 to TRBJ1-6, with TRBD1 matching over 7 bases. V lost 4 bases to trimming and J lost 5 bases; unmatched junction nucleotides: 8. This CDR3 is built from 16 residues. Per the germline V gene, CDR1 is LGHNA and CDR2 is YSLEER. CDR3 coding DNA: TGCGCCAGCAGCCGATCACCGGGACAGAATAATTCACCCCTCCACTTT. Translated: CASSRSPGQNNSPLHF.

The CDR3 loop is CASSLTGVGSGANVLTF. In nucleotides, the CDR3 is TGTGCCAGCAGCTTGACAGGGGTTGGATCTGGGGCCAACGTCCTGACTTTC. The rearrangement joins TRBV11-2 to TRBJ2-6, with 8 bases lining up with TRBD1. The junction had 5 bases not matched to a gene; V was cut back by 3 bases and J by 1 base. Germline V gene data show CDR1 as SGHAT and CDR2 as FQNNGV. The CDR3 is 17 residues long.

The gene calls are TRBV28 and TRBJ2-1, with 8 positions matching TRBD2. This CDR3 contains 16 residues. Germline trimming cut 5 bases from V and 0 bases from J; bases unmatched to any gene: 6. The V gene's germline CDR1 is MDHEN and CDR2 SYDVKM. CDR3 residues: CASSSGSAGSYNEQFF. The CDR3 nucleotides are TGTGCCAGCAGTAGCGGGAGTGCCGGCTCCTACAATGAGCAGTTCTTC.

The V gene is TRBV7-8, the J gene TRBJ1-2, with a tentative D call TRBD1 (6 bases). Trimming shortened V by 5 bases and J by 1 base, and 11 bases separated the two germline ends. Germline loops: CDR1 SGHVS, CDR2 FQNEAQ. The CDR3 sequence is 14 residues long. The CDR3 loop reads CASSPEGGNYGYTF. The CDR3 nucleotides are TGTGCCAGCAGCCCCGAGGGGGGTAACTATGGCTACACCTTC.

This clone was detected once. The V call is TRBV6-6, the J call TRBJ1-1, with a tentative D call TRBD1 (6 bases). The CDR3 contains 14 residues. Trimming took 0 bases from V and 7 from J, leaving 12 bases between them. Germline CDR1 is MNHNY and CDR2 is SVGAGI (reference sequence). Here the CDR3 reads CASSYSRGYGEAFF. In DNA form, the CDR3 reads TGTGCCAGCAGTTACTCGAGGGGGTATGGTGAAGCTTTCTTT.

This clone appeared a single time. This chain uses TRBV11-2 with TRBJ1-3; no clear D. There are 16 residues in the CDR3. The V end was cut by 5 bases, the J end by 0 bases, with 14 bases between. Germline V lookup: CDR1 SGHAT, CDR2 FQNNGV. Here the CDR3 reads CASSRIGLLSGNTIYF. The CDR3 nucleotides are TGTGCCAGCAGCCGCATAGGACTCCTCTCTGGAAACACCATATATTTT.

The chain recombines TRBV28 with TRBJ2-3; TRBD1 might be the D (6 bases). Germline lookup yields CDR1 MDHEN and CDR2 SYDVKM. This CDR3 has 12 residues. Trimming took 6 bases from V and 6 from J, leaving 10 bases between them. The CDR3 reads CASRIRGDTQYF. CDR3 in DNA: TGTGCCAGCAGAATCAGGGGCGATACGCAGTATTTT.